This T cell receptor beta chain was obtained from a study of blood T cell repertoires in COVID-19. Overall study context: The analysed material was cDNA or gDNA that came from T cells, B-cell-depleted T cells, or PBMCs.

This table comes from immunoSEQ multiplex PCR, and its TCRdb copy is limited to in-frame clones, with some not included. The sample gives 200,000 to 300,000 clones, about 82% of which show up once; roughly an eighth is in the top ten. The germline V gene encodes CDR1 SGHVS and CDR2 FNYEAQ. The CDR3 loop spans 15 amino acids. The junction had 9 bases not matched to a gene; V was cut back by 8 bases and J by 2 bases. The V and J genes are TRBV7-6 and TRBJ1-2, with 9 bases fitting TRBD1. The sample consisted of peripheral blood. This TCR came from an elderly man with acute or convalescent COVID-19. This CDR3 is CASLRDRERNYGYTF. CDR3 nucleotides: TGTGCCAGCCTTCGGGACAGGGAACGGAACTATGGCTACACCTTC.